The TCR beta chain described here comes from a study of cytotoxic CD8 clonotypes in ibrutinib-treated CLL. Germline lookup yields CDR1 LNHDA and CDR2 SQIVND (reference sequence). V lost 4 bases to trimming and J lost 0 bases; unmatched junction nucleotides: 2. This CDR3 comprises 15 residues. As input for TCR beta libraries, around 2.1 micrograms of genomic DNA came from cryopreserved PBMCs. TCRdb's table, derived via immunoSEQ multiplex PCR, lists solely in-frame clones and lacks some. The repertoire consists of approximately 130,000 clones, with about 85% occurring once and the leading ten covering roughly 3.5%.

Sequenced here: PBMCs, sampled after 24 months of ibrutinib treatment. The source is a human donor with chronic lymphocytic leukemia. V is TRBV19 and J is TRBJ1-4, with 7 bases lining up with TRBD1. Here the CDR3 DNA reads TGTGCCAGTAGTACCCAGGGGGCAACTAATGAAAAACTGTTTTTT. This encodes CASSTQGATNEKLFF.